The rows below give T cell receptor beta chains drawn from one sample of a study of graft-versus-host responses after intestinal transplantation. TCRdb keeps only in-frame clones here, not all; method: immunoSEQ multiplex PCR. The sample consists of around 18,000 clones, roughly 82% of them appearing once. Specimen: ileum tissue, collected 17 days after transplant. These TCRs come from a human patient who received an intestinal transplant, so some T cells may come from the graft donor. Both conserved end residues are part of each CDR3. The D gene is left open where the match is weak. Some rows mark clone size as missing; the rest say once, few, many or name a class of expanded clone.

>TRBV30|.|TRBJ1-2|.
CAWVFEDRNYGYTF
TGTGCCTGGGTATTCGAGGACAGAAACTATGGCTACACCTTC
>TRBV28|.|TRBJ2-7|TRBD2
CASSLALAVYEQYF
TGTGCCAGCAGTTTGGCTCTAGCGGTCTACGAGCAGTACTTC
>TRBV7-8|.|TRBJ2-1|TRBD2
CASSLVSGGYNEQFF
TGTGCCAGCAGCTTAGTTAGCGGGGGCTACAATGAGCAGTTCTTC
>TRBV6-6|few|TRBJ2-5|.
CASSYSAVQETQYF
TGTGCCAGCAGTTACTCGGCAGTACAAGAGACCCAGTACTTC
>TRBV5-6|.|TRBJ2-4|.
CASSLYFVRTGNF
TGTGCCAGCAGCTTGTATTTTGTGCGGACTGGTAACTTC
>TRBV6-1|.|TRBJ1-2|.
CASSDTFNYGYTF
TGTGCCAGCAGTGATACATTTAACTATGGCTACACCTTC
>TRBV28|.|TRBJ1-2|.
CASSFQPYRVGYTF
TGTGCCAGCAGTTTCCAACCCTACAGGGTTGGCTACACCTTC
>TRBV7-8|.|TRBJ2-3|TRBD1
CASSSGQGRDTQYF
TGTGCCAGCAGCTCAGGACAGGGGCGGGATACGCAGTATTTT
>TRBV2|once|TRBJ1-2|.
CASSETAGSRLYGYTF
TGTGCCAGCAGTGAGACGGCCGGAAGCCGACTCTATGGCTACACCTTC
>TRBV28|.|TRBJ2-1|TRBD2
CASSQGLAGTMNEQFF
TGTGCCAGCAGTCAGGGACTAGCGGGTACCATGAATGAGCAGTTCTTC
>TRBV5-1|.|TRBJ1-1|TRBD1
CASSLGTGALNTEAFF
TGCGCCAGCAGCCTGGGGACAGGGGCCCTGAACACTGAAGCTTTCTTT
>TRBV7-8|.|TRBJ2-1|TRBD1
CASSSRGRSVYEQFF
TGTGCCAGCAGCTCCAGGGGGCGGAGCGTCTATGAGCAGTTCTTC
>TRBV19|.|TRBJ2-2|.
CASNIWGVRELFF
TGTGCCAGCAACATCTGGGGTGTCAGGGAGCTGTTTTTT
>TRBV4-1|.|TRBJ1-5|TRBD1
CASSLVDRGYNQPQHF
TGCGCCAGCAGCCTAGTGGACAGGGGCTACAATCAGCCCCAGCATTTT
>TRBV6-6|.|TRBJ1-5|.
CASSYFSQGNQPQHF
TGTGCCAGCAGTTACTTTTCCCAGGGGAATCAGCCCCAGCATTTT
>TRBV5-1|.|TRBJ1-1|TRBD1
CASSLDGQGYTEAFF
TGCGCCAGCAGCTTGGATGGACAGGGATATACTGAAGCTTTCTTT
>TRBV15|few|TRBJ2-7|.
CATRAPPHPSTGTQYEQYF
TGTGCCACCAGAGCCCCCCCCCACCCCTCAACCGGGACACAATACGAGCAGTACTTC
>TRBV4-2|.|TRBJ2-7|.
CASSQDPLCFAGFYEQYF
TGTGCCAGCAGCCAGGATCCCCTTTGCTTCGCGGGATTCTACGAGCAGTACTTC
>TRBV27|.|TRBJ2-1|.
CASRSYNEQFF
TGTGCCAGCAGATCGTACAATGAGCAGTTCTTC
>TRBV28|.|TRBJ2-7|.
CASSLVPHNYEQYF
TGTGCCAGCAGTTTGGTGCCTCACAACTACGAGCAGTACTTC
>TRBV5-1|.|TRBJ2-7|TRBD2
CASSWGLAGASYEQYF
TGCGCCAGCAGCTGGGGACTAGCGGGAGCCTCCTACGAGCAGTACTTC
>TRBV4-2|.|TRBJ2-7|.
CASSASSSNSYEQYF
TGTGCCAGCAGCGCCTCTAGCAGTAACTCCTACGAGCAGTACTTC
>TRBV5-1|few|TRBJ2-5|.
CASSLSVWGDETQYF
TGCGCCAGCAGCTTGTCCGTCTGGGGGGACGAGACCCAGTACTTC
>TRBV7-9|.|TRBJ1-4|.
CASSSLSGTVYEKLFF
TGTGCCAGCAGCTCACTTTCCGGGACCGTCTATGAAAAACTGTTTTTT
>TRBV2|.|TRBJ2-1|.
CASSVNSYNEQFF
TGTGCCAGCAGTGTAAACTCCTACAATGAGCAGTTCTTC
>TRBV7-6|.|TRBJ1-1|.
CASSLAGKGTEAFF
TGTGCCAGCAGCTTAGCGGGGAAGGGGACTGAAGCTTTCTTT
>TRBV6-1|.|TRBJ2-7|.
CASSEARGPYEQYF
TGTGCCAGCAGTGAAGCTCGGGGGCCATACGAGCAGTACTTC
>TRBV19|.|TRBJ2-2|TRBD2
CASSGLAANTGELFF
TGTGCCAGTAGTGGGCTAGCGGCGAACACCGGGGAGCTGTTTTTT
>TRBV6-4|.|TRBJ2-3|TRBD1
CASSEGTGVADTQYF
TGTGCCAGCAGTGAAGGGACAGGGGTAGCAGATACGCAGTATTTT
>TRBV11-2|once|TRBJ2-1|.
CASSPARGSPDEQFF
TGTGCCAGCAGCCCCGCAAGGGGGAGCCCGGATGAGCAGTTCTTC
>TRBV15|.|TRBJ2-6|.
CATSRDVGQTYSGANVLTF
TGTGCCACCAGCAGAGATGTAGGACAGACCTACTCTGGGGCCAACGTCCTGACTTTC
>TRBV7-6|.|TRBJ2-1|.
CASSAGLGLPYNEQFF
TGTGCCAGCAGCGCTGGGTTAGGACTCCCCTACAATGAGCAGTTCTTC
>TRBV28|.|TRBJ2-1|TRBD1
CASSLGQGEYSEQFF
TGTGCCAGCAGTTTGGGACAGGGGGAGTACAGTGAGCAGTTCTTC
>TRBV4-2|once|TRBJ1-1|.
CASSPWTPIGTEAFF
TGTGCCAGCAGCCCTTGGACCCCAATAGGCACTGAAGCTTTCTTT
>TRBV7-9|.|TRBJ2-5|.
CASSFAVKETQYF
TGTGCCAGCAGCTTTGCAGTTAAAGAGACCCAGTACTTC
>TRBV25-1|.|TRBJ2-5|.
CASSGIPGVGGETQYF
TGTGCCAGCAGTGGTATCCCAGGGGTTGGGGGGGAGACCCAGTACTTC
>TRBV5-1|.|TRBJ1-3|.
CASSFLGLHSGNTIYF
TGCGCCAGCAGCTTCTTGGGACTCCACTCTGGAAACACCATATATTTT